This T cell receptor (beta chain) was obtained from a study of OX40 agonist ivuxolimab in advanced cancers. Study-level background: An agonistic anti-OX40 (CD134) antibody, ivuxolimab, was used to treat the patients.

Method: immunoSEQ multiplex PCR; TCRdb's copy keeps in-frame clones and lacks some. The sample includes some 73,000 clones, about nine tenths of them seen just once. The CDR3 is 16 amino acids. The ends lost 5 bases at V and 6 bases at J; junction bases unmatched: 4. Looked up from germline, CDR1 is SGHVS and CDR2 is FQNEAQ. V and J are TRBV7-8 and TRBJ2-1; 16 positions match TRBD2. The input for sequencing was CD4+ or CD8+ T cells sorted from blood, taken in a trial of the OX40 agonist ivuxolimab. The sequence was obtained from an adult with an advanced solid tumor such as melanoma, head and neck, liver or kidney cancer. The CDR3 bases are TGTGCCAGCAGCCAGGGACTAGCGGGGGGGAGCAATGAGCAGTTCTTC. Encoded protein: CASSQGLAGGSNEQFF.